The entry that follows covers one T cell receptor (beta chain) sequence. Its antigen is unidentified. Trimming shortened V by 4 bases and J by 6 bases, and 13 bases separated the two germline ends. From germline, CDR1 is GTSNPN and CDR2 SVGIG (reference sequence). This CDR3 is built from 12 residues. Some clones are missing from TCRdb's copy, which holds only in-frame ones; the method was immunoSEQ multiplex PCR. The data contain roughly 200,000 clones, roughly 65% of them seen just once; the ten biggest clones take up 5.5% to 7%. The sample originates from a study of cytotoxic CD8 clonotypes in ibrutinib-treated CLL. General study results and limits: At the start, clonality exceeded age-matched healthy donors and followed circulating CD8+ T-cell counts.

The chain employs TRBV30 and TRBJ2-7, with a possible D match to TRBD2 (6 bases). The sequence was collected from a human donor with chronic lymphocytic leukemia. The material was PBMCs, obtained after 12 months of ibrutinib treatment. CDR3 DNA: TGTGCCTGGAATAGCGGAGGGATCGAGCAGTACTTC. Translating it yields CAWNSGGIEQYF. The full variable domain, its missing parts supplied by reference TRBV30 and TRBJ2-7, is SQTIHQWPATLVQPVGSPLSLECTVEGTSNPNLYWYRQAAGRGLQLLFYSVGIGQISSEVPQNLSASRPQDRQFILSSKKLLLSDSGFYLCAWNSGGIEQYFGPGTRLTVT.